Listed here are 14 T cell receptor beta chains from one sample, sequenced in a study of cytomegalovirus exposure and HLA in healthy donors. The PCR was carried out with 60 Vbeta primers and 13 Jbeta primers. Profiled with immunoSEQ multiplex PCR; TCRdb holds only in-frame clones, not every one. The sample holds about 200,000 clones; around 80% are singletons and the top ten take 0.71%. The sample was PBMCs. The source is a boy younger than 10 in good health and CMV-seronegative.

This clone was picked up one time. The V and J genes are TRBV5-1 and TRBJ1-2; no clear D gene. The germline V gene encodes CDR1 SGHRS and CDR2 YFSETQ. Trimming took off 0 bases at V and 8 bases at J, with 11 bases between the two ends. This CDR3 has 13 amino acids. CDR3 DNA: TGCGCCAGCAGCTTGGACGCAGGAGGAGGCTACACCTTC. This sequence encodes CASSLDAGGGYTF.

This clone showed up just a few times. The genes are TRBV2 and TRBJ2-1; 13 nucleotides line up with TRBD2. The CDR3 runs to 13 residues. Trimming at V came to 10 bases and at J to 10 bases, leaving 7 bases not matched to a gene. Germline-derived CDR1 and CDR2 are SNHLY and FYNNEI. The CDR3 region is CATWTSGRGEQFF. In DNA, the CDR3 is TGTGCCACTTGGACTAGCGGGAGAGGGGAGCAGTTCTTC.

CDR3 coding DNA: TGTGCCAGTAGTCTCAGGGACAGGACAAACTATGGCTACACCTTC. Translation: CASSLRDRTNYGYTF. The rearrangement links TRBV19 to TRBJ1-2, with TRBD1 matching over 8 bases. CDR3 length equals 15 residues. V lost 5 bases and J lost 2; bases outside the gene matches: 7. From germline, CDR1 is LNHDA and CDR2 SQIVND (reference sequence).

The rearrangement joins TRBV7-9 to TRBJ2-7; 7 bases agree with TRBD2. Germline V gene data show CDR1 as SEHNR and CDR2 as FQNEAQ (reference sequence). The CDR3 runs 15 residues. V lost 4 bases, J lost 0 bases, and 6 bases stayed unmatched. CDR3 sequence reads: CASSSGRESSYEQYF. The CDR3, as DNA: TGTGCCAGCAGCTCGGGGCGGGAGAGCTCCTACGAGCAGTACTTC.

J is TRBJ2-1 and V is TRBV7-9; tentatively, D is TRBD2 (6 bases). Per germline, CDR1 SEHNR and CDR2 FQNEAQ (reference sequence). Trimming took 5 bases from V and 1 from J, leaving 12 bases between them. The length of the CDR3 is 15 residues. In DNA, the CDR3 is TGTGCCAGCAGCCCGGTGGAGGGTTCCTACAATGAGCAGTTCTTC. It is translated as CASSPVEGSYNEQFF. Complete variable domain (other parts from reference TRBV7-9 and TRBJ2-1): DTGVSQNPRHKITKRGQNVTFRCDPISEHNRLYWYRQTLGQGPEFLTYFQNEAQLEKSRLLSDRFSAERPKGSFSTLEIQRTEQGDSAMYLCASSPVEGSYNEQFFGPGTRLTVL.

The CDR3 nucleotides read TGTGCCAGCAGTGAAGCGGGGGGTGTTGATGAGACCCAGTACTTC. Translation gives CASSEAGGVDETQYF. The gene calls are TRBV2 and TRBJ2-5, with D maybe TRBD2 (6 bases). CDR3 length: 15 amino acids. Per germline, CDR1 SNHLY and CDR2 FYNNEI. V gave up 0 bases and J gave up 5 bases, with 13 bases separating them. Variable domain in full (rest from reference TRBV2 and TRBJ2-5): EPEVTQTPSHQVTQMGQEVILRCVPISNHLYFYWYRQILGQKVEFLVSFYNNEISEKSEIFDDQFSVERPDGSNFTLKIRSTKLEDSAMYFCASSEAGGVDETQYFGPGTRLLVL.

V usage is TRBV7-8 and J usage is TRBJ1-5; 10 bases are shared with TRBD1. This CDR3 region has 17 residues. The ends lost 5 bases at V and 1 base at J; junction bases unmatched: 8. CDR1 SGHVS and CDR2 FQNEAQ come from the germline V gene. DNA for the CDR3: TGTGCCAGCAGCGCCTGGACAGGGGGGGCAAGCAATCAGCCCCAGCATTTT. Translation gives CASSAWTGGASNQPQHF. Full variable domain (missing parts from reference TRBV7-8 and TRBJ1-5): GAGVSQSPRYKVAKRGQDVALRCDPISGHVSLFWYQQALGQGPEFLTYFQNEAQLDKSGLPSDRFFAERPEGSVSTLKIQRTQQEDSAVYLCASSAWTGGASNQPQHFGDGTRLSIL.

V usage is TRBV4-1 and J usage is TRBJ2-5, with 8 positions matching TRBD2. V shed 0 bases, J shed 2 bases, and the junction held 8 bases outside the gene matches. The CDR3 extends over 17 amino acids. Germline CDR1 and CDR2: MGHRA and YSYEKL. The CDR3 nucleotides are TGCGCCAGCAGCCAAGACCGGGAGCGGGGGACACAAGAGACCCAGTACTTC. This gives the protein CASSQDRERGTQETQYF.

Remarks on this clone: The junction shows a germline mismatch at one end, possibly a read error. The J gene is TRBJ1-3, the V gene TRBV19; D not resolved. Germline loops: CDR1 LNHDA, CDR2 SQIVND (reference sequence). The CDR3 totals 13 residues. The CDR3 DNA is TGTGCCAGTAGTAGAAGGAGTGGAGACACCATATATTTT. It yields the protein CASSRRSGDTIYF.

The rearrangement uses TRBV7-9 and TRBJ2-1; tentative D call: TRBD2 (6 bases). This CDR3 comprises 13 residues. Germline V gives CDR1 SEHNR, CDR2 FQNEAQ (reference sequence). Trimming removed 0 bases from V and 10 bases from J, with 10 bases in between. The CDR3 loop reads CASSLANGGEQFF. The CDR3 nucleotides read TGTGCCAGCAGCTTAGCGAACGGGGGAGAGCAGTTCTTC. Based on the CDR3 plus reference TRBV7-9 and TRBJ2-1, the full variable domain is DTGVSQNPRHKITKRGQNVTFRCDPISEHNRLYWYRQTLGQGPEFLTYFQNEAQLEKSRLLSDRFSAERPKGSFSTLEIQRTEQGDSAMYLCASSLANGGEQFFGPGTRLTVL.

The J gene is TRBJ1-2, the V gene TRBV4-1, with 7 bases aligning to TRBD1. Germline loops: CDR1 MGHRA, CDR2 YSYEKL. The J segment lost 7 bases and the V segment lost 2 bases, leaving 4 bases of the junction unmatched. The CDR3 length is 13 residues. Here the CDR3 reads CASSQQGEGGYTF. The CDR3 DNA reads TGCGCCAGCAGCCAACAGGGGGAAGGTGGCTACACCTTC.

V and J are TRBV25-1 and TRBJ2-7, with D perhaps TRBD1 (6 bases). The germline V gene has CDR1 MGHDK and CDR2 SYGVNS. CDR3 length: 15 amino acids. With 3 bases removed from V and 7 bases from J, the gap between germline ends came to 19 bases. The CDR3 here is CASSEGAGPRGEQYF. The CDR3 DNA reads TGTGCCAGCAGTGAGGGGGCAGGGCCGAGGGGGGAGCAGTACTTC.

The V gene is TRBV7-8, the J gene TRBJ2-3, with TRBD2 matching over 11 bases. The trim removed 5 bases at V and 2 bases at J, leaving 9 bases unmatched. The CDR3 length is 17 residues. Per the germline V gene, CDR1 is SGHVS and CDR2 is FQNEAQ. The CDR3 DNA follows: TGTGCCAGCAGCCGAGTACTAGCGGGGGCCCTCACAGATACGCAGTATTTT. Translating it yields CASSRVLAGALTDTQYF.

The CDR3 coding sequence is TGTGCCAGCAGTGAACCGGGACAGGTGGCTGGTGAGCAGTTCTTC. Translation: CASSEPGQVAGEQFF. The rearrangement links TRBV6-1 to TRBJ2-1; TRBD1 aligns across 8 bases. CDR3 length: 15 amino acids. The germline gives CDR1 MNHNS, CDR2 SASEGT. The J segment lost 9 bases and the V segment lost 2 bases, leaving 9 bases of the junction unmatched.